The 5 T cell receptor beta chains below come from one sample, sequenced in a study of blood T cell repertoires in COVID-19. TCRdb keeps only in-frame clones here, not all; method: immunoSEQ multiplex PCR. The sample holds approximately 50,000 clones, roughly nine tenths seen once. The specimen sequenced was peripheral blood. These TCRs come from a human donor in a cohort sampled during active COVID-19.

The genes are TRBV5-1 and TRBJ1-1; 7 bases align to TRBD1. This CDR3 is built from 13 residues. Germline lookup yields CDR1 SGHRS and CDR2 YFSETQ. Trimming cost V 1 base and J 6 bases; bases outside gene matches: 3. CDR3 in DNA: TGCGCCAGCAGCTTGTCGAGGGGGCCTGAAGCTTTCTTT. Amino acids: CASSLSRGPEAFF.

The chain has TRBV19 and TRBJ2-2, with D possibly being TRBD1 (7 bases). The CDR3 length is 17 residues. Germline V gene lookup returns CDR1 LNHDA and CDR2 SQIVND (reference sequence). The V end was cut by 3 bases, the J end by 3 bases, with 17 bases between. The CDR3 bases are TGTGCCAGTAGTATGGGCGGGCGCAGGGGGGACACCGGGGAGCTGTTTTTT. Translated: CASSMGGRRGDTGELFF.

V and J are TRBV7-3 and TRBJ2-3, with TRBD2 matching over 8 bases. J was trimmed by 0 bases and V by 4 bases; bases with no gene match: 3. CDR3 length: 15 amino acids. Germline CDR1 reads SGHTA; CDR2 reads FQGTGA. The CDR3 DNA sequence: TGTGCCAGCAGCTCCTCTAGCGGGAGCACAGATACGCAGTATTTT. Amino acids: CASSSSSGSTDTQYF.

The J gene is TRBJ2-5, the V gene TRBV7-3; D is perhaps TRBD1 (5 bases). V gave up 0 bases and J gave up 5 bases, with 13 bases separating them. The CDR3 is 15 amino acids. Per germline, CDR1 SGHTA and CDR2 FQGTGA. This CDR3 is CASSLTSGATETQYF. CDR3 sequence (DNA): TGTGCCAGCAGCTTAACTAGTGGGGCGACGGAGACCCAGTACTTC.

This clone was picked up one time. The gene calls are TRBV12-3 or TRBV12-4 and TRBJ1-5; D possibly corresponds to TRBD1 (6 bases). The CDR3 length is 13 residues. V shed 3 bases and J shed 7 bases, with 10 bases lying between them. Here the CDR3 reads CASSFRGAQPQHF. In nucleotides, the CDR3 is TGTGCCAGCAGTTTCAGGGGAGCACAGCCCCAGCATTTT.